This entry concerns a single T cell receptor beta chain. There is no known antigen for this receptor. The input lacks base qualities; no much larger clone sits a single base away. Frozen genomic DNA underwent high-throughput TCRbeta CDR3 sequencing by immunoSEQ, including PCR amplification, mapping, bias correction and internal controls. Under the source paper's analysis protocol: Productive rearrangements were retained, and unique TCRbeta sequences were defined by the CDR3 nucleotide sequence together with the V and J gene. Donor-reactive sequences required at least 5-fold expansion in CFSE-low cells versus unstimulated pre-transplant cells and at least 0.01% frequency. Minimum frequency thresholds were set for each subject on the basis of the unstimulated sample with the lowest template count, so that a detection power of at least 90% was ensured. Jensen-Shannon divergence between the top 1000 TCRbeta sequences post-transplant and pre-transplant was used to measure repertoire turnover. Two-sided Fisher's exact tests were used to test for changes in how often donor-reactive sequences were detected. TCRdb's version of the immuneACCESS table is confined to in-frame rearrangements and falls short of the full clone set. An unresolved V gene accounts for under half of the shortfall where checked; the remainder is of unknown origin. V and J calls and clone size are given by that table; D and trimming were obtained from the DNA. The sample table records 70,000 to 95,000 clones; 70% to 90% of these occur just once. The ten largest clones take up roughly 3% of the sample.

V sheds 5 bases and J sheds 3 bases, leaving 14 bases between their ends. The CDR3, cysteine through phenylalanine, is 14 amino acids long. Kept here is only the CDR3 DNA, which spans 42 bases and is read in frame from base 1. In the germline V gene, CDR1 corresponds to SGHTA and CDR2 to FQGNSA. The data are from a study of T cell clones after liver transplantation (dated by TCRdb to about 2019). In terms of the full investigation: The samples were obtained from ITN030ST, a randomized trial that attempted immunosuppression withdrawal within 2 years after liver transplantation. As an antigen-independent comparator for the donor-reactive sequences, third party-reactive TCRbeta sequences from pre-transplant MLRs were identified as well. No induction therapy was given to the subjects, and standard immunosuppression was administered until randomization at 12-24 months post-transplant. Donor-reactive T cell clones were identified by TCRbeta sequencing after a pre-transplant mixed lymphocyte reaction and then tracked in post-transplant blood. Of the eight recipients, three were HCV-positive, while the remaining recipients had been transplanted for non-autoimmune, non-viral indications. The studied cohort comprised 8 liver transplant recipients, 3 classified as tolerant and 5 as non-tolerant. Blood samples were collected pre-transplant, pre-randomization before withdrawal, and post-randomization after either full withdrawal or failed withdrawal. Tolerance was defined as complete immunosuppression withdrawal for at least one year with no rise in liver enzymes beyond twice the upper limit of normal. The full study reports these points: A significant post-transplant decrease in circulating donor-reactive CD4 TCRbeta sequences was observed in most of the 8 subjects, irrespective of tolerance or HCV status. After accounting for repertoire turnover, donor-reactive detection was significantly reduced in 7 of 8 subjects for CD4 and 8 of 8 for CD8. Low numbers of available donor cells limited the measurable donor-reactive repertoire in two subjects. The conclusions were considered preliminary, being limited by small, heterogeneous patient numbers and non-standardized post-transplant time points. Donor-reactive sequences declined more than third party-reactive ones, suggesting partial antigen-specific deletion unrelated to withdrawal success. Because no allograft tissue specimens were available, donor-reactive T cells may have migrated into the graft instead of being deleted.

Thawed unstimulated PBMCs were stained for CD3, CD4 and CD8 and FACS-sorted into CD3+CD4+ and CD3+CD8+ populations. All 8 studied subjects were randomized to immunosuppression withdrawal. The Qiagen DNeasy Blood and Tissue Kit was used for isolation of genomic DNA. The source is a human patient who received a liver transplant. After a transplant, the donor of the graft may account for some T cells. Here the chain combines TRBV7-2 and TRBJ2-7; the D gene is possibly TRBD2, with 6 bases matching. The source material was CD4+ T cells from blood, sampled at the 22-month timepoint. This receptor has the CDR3 CASSLPGLSYEQYF. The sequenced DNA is TGTGCCAGCAGCCTACCGGGACTCAGCTACGAGCAGTACTTC.